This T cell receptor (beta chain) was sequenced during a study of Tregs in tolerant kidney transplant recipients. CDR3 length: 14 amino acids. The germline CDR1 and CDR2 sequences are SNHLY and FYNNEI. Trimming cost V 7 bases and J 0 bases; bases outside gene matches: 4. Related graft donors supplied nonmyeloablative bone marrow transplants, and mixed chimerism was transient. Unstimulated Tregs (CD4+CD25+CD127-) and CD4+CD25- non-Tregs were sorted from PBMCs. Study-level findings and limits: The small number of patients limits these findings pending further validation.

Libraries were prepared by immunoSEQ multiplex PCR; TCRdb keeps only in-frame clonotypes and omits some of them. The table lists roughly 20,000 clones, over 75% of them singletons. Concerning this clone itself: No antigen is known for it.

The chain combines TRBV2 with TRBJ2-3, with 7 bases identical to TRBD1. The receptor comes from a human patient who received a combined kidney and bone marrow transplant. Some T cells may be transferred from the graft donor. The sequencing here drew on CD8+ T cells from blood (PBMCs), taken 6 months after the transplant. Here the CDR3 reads CASTEGASTDTQYF. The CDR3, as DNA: TGTGCCAGCACCGAGGGGGCAAGCACAGATACGCAGTATTTT.